This TCR beta chain comes out of a study of Ad26.COV2.S vaccination and SARS-CoV-2 variants. Background on the study: Within the COV1001 Ad26.COV2.S trial arm, the donor was enrolled.

In the case of this clone: Antigen specificity is unknown.

Study findings and constraints: Considerable breadth of spike-specific CD8+ and CD4+ T cell responses has reportedly been documented following vaccination. Measurement of non-spike TCR breadth gave similar results in vaccine and placebo recipients.

The CDR3 runs to 19 residues. Treatment here: approximately 18 received Ad26.COV2.S at low or high dose, single or two shots; roughly 5 received placebo; per-sample allocation not given. Material that was analyzed had been drawn on day 63 after the first vaccine or placebo injection. Based in Boston, the donor was an adult of 18-55 years. Sequenced by immunoSEQ multiplex PCR; TCRdb stores in-frame clones only, minus some. The data contain hundreds of thousands of clones, about 90% of them singletons. The J gene is TRBJ2-6, the V gene TRBV22-1. TRBV22-1 is reported as a pseudogene. The receptor comes from a person aged 18-65 years who received the Ad26.COV2.S COVID-19 vaccine or a placebo. The starting material was peripheral blood, obtained in a trial of Ad26.COV2.S vaccine versus placebo. CDR3 region: CPGSTWIDRLSSGANVLTF. DNA for the CDR3: TGTCCTGGGAGCACCTGGATCGATAGGCTGAGCTCTGGGGCCAACGTCCTGACTTTC.